What follows describes a single T cell receptor beta chain. Time point of the sample: pretreatment peripheral blood. Assay: immunoSEQ multiplex PCR; the TCRdb copy retains only in-frame clones and omits some. The table has approximately 50,000 clones, around 84% seen once. Trimming took 0 bases from V and 2 from J, leaving 11 bases between them. The CDR3 extends over 15 amino acids. Germline V gives CDR1 LNHNV, CDR2 YYDKDF (reference sequence). This specimen comes from a study of PD-L1 blockade in urothelial cancer. This TCR came from a man in his 70s with urothelial cancer. The source material was PBMCs, sampled around atezolizumab (anti-PD-L1) treatment. The V gene is TRBV15, the J gene TRBJ2-7; D is possibly TRBD1 (6 bases). As DNA, the CDR3 is TGTGCCACCAGCAGAGATCGGACAGACACCTACGAGCAGTACTTC. It is translated as CATSRDRTDTYEQYF.